The sequence of this T cell receptor (beta chain) was determined in a study of T-cell memory formation after mild COVID-19. Comments on this clonotype: Its cognate antigen is unknown.

From the 5' RACE reads, TCRdb called clonotypes with MiXCR, one entry per CDR3 protein. The sample includes about 400,000 distinct CDR3 sequences, around 24% of them seen just once. V lost 3 bases, J lost 8 bases, and 14 bases lay in between. Germline V gene data show CDR1 as SGHRS and CDR2 as YFSETQ. The CDR3 totals 14 residues. Study-wide points: Clones that contracted clustered mainly in CM and EM if CD4+ and in EMRA if CD8+. The pre-infection memory compartment contained some responding clones, suggesting cross-reactive memory joined. Clones contracting day 15 to 85 were balanced CD4/CD8; later expanders leaned CD4+.

This chain uses TRBV5-1 with TRBJ1-4; D is unclear. This TCR was recovered from an adult woman who had mild COVID-19 (a few samples of this study predate the infection). Cell type and time point are not known. Input material: PBMCs or a T cell subset sorted from them (not recorded which). The CDR3 DNA sequence: TGCGCCAGCAGCTCGGGCCCTATGGGGGAAAAACTGTTTTTT. Encoded protein: CASSSGPMGEKLFF.